The 22 T cell receptor beta chains given below trace back to one sample, sequenced in a study of spatial heterogeneity in lung cancer. TCRdb itself ran the 5' RACE reads through MiXCR, one entry per CDR3 protein. This table has roughly 80,000 distinct CDR3 sequences, 8% appearing once. Specified time point: sample taken at primary tumor resection. Source: PBMCs, taken at surgery. The receptors shown here come from a male donor with early-stage non-small cell lung cancer.

This clonotype occurred a few times. The chain recombines TRBV5-8 with TRBJ2-7; D possibly corresponds to TRBD1 (6 bases). CDR3 size: 13 residues. V lost 4 bases and J 2 bases, leaving 10 bases between the germline ends. Germline V CDR1 and CDR2: SGHTS, YDEGEE. The CDR3 loop reads CASSRGGTYEQYF. The CDR3 DNA follows: TGTGCCAGCAGCCGAGGGGGTACCTACGAGCAGTACTTC.

This clonotype was picked up many times. The chain is built from TRBV13 and TRBJ1-1; TRBD1 is a possible D gene (5 bases). Germline V lookup: CDR1 PRHDT, CDR2 FYEKMQ (reference sequence). This CDR3 is built from 13 residues. V was cut by 4 bases and J by 1 base, with 7 bases left in between. The CDR3 loop is CASSSGQNTEAFF. In DNA, the CDR3 is TGTGCCAGCAGCTCCGGACAGAACACTGAAGCTTTCTTT.

This clonotype was seen more than once but under ten times. This sequence joins TRBV6-5 and TRBJ2-5, with a tentative D call TRBD2 (6 bases). The CDR3 spans 16 residues. Germline-derived CDR1 and CDR2 are MNHEY and SVGAGI. V gave up 0 bases and J gave up 2 bases, with 13 bases separating them. The CDR3 DNA is TGTGCCAGCAGTTACTCGGCGGGGACGACACAAGAGACCCAGTACTTC. Protein: CASSYSAGTTQETQYF.

This clonotype came up many times. The chain couples TRBV7-9 to TRBJ1-4; tentatively, D is TRBD1 (5 bases). The CDR3 spans 14 residues. In germline, CDR1 is SEHNR, CDR2 FQNEAQ (reference sequence). Trimming removed 2 bases from V and 8 bases from J, with 12 bases in between. The CDR3 coding sequence is TGTGCCAGCAGCTTAAATCAGGGAAACGAAAAACTGTTTTTT. Its protein product is CASSLNQGNEKLFF.

Many counts were recorded for this clonotype. The CDR3 DNA is TGTGCCAGCAGTGCCCTGACTAGCGACGATGAGCAGTTCTTC. Translation gives CASSALTSDDEQFF. V is TRBV2 and J is TRBJ2-1, with 8 nucleotides matching TRBD2. V lost 4 bases and J lost 8; bases outside the gene matches: 7. Per germline, CDR1 SNHLY and CDR2 FYNNEI. This CDR3 contains 14 residues.

This clonotype was seen many times. The rearrangement links TRBV5-1 to TRBJ2-7; maybe TRBD1 (5 bases). The germline V gene has CDR1 SGHRS and CDR2 YFSETQ. Between the trimmed V and J ends, which lost 0 bases and 0 bases, there was a span of 10 bases. This CDR3 contains 15 residues. The CDR3 region has the DNA TGCGCCAGCAGCTTGGGGGGCGGATACTCCTACGAGCAGTACTTC. Its translation is CASSLGGGYSYEQYF.

The sample holds a few counts of this clonotype. The gene calls are TRBV10-3 and TRBJ2-7, with TRBD2 as a possible D gene (6 bases). CDR1 ENHRY and CDR2 SYGVKD come from the germline V gene. CDR3 length: 14 amino acids. V lost 10 bases and J lost 2, with 18 bases in between. For the CDR3, the DNA is TGTGCCACCGCTGGCCGGGAGATCGCCTACGAGCAGTACTTC. Translation gives CATAGREIAYEQYF.

This clonotype showed up many times. The rearrangement links TRBV5-1 to TRBJ1-2, with 8 bases identical to TRBD1. CDR3 length equals 14 residues. V was clipped by 3 bases and J by 3 bases; unmatched bases: 4. CDR1 SGHRS and CDR2 YFSETQ come from the germline V gene. This CDR3 is CASSSATGDYGYTF. The CDR3 DNA reads TGCGCCAGCAGCTCCGCGACAGGGGACTATGGCTACACCTTC.

This clonotype came up a few times. The chain employs TRBV19 and TRBJ1-5, with D perhaps matching TRBD1 (6 bases). The ends were cut back, 5 bases at V and 5 bases at J, with 22 bases in the middle. This CDR3 is 17 amino acids long. CDR1 and CDR2 (germline): LNHDA, SQIVND (reference sequence). The CDR3 coding sequence is TGTGCCAGTAGTGCCTTCGGGCTCCGGGACAAAGATCAGCCCCAGCATTTT. Protein sequence: CASSAFGLRDKDQPQHF.

The table lists this clonotype with many counts. The genes are TRBV4-1 and TRBJ2-3; TRBD1 agrees at 10 bases. The CDR3 extends over 15 amino acids. The V and J ends lost 3 bases and 3 bases, in that order; junction bases with no gene match: 3. Germline CDR1 MGHRA, CDR2 YSYEKL. Here the CDR3 reads CASSQRTGGTDTQYF. CDR3 in DNA: TGCGCCAGCAGCCAGAGGACAGGGGGAACAGATACGCAGTATTTT.

The V and J genes are TRBV7-2 and TRBJ1-2, with TRBD1 matching over 9 bases. With 4 bases clipped from V and 4 bases from J, the junction kept 4 bases outside the gene matches. Per germline, CDR1 SGHTA and CDR2 FQGNSA. The CDR3 extends over 14 amino acids. CDR3 nucleotide sequence: TGTGCCAGCAGCTCGACAGGGGGGCCCTATGGCTACACCTTC. It is translated as CASSSTGGPYGYTF.

This clonotype appeared many times. J is TRBJ2-3 and V is TRBV21-1; the D call of TRBD2 is as the table states it, not checked on the DNA. TRBV21-1 represents a pseudogene. The CDR3 sequence is 17 residues long. In nucleotides, the CDR3 is TGTGCCAGCAGCAAAGGGGCTAGCGGGCCCTACACAGATACGCAGTATTTT. This translates into CASSKGASGPYTDTQYF.

The rearrangement joins TRBV18 to TRBJ1-3; no firm D call. Germline loops: CDR1 KGHSH, CDR2 LQKENI. Trimming left V 3 bases short and J 2 bases short, with 14 bases between. CDR3 size: 16 residues. The CDR3 bases are TGTGCCAGCTCACCGCTTTCAGACTCTGCTGGAAACACCATATATTTT. This sequence encodes CASSPLSDSAGNTIYF.

This clonotype was counted a few times. A clone one base away is much larger, so this may be a read error. The CDR3 DNA reads TGTGCCAGCATTGCAGGGACATTCTCGTTCGGGGAGCTGTTTTTT. Encoded protein: CASIAGTFSFGELFF. The rearrangement links TRBV25-1 to TRBJ2-2, with a tentative D call TRBD1 (6 bases). The germline gives CDR1 MGHDK, CDR2 SYGVNS. V lost 7 bases to trimming and J lost 7 bases, with 19 bases between them. The CDR3 is 15 residues long.

The chain joins TRBV7-2 to TRBJ2-5; tentative D call: TRBD1 (6 bases). The CDR3 runs to 13 residues. Germline-derived CDR1 and CDR2 are SGHTA and FQGNSA. Between the trimmed V and J ends, which lost 5 bases and 5 bases, there was a span of 12 bases. This CDR3 is CASSQRTGETQYF. The CDR3 DNA follows: TGTGCCAGCAGCCAGCGTACAGGGGAGACCCAGTACTTC.

This clonotype was counted only a few times. The chain links TRBV18 to TRBJ2-7, with a possible D match to TRBD1 (5 bases). CDR1 and CDR2 (germline): KGHSH, LQKENI. CDR3 length: 14 residues. Between the trimmed V and J ends, which lost 2 bases and 0 bases, there was a span of 8 bases. CDR3 nucleotide sequence: TGTGCCAGCTCACCAGGGGCAGGCTCCTACGAGCAGTACTTC. This translates into CASSPGAGSYEQYF.

CDR3 amino acids: CASRISPTSYEQYF. DNA for the CDR3: TGCGCCAGTCGTATATCACCCACCTCCTACGAGCAGTACTTC. The chain joins TRBV5-1 to TRBJ2-7; D gene uncertain. Trimming took off 8 bases at V and 0 bases at J, with 15 bases between the two ends. CDR1 and CDR2 (germline): SGHRS, YFSETQ. This CDR3 comprises 14 residues.

The sample holds many counts of this clonotype. This sequence joins TRBV5-4 and TRBJ2-6; 7 bases align to TRBD1. Germline-derived CDR1 and CDR2 are SGHNT and YYREEE (reference sequence). With 0 bases clipped from V and 0 bases from J, the junction kept 6 bases outside the gene matches. The CDR3 totals 18 residues. This CDR3 is CASSLVGQADSGANVLTF. The CDR3 DNA is TGTGCCAGCAGCTTGGTAGGACAGGCAGACTCTGGGGCCAACGTCCTGACTTTC.

In this sample, this clonotype turned up many times. The V gene is TRBV20-1, the J gene TRBJ2-1, with D tentatively TRBD1 (6 bases). Germline V CDR1 and CDR2: DFQATT, SNEGSKA (reference sequence). The CDR3 loop spans 14 amino acids. Trimming removed 0 bases at V and 1 base at J, with 7 bases between. In nucleotides, the CDR3 is TGCAGTGCTAGAGATAGGGGGTCCTACAATGAGCAGTTCTTC. As protein: CSARDRGSYNEQFF.

This clonotype was detected only a few times. The CDR3: CASSLTGASNQPQHF. Written as DNA, the CDR3 is TGTGCCAGCAGTTTGACAGGGGCGAGCAATCAGCCCCAGCATTTT. The genes are TRBV12-3 or TRBV12-4 and TRBJ1-5, with 8 bases lining up with TRBD1. Trimming at V came to 3 bases and at J to 1 base, leaving 2 bases not matched to a gene. The CDR3 consists of 15 residues.

This clonotype occurred a few times. A much more abundant neighbour one base away suggests this may be a read error. The chain couples TRBV25-1 to TRBJ2-3; no reliable D call. V was clipped by 8 bases and J by 7 bases, with 10 bases between them. CDR1 MGHDK and CDR2 SYGVNS come from the germline V gene. The CDR3 totals 11 residues. In nucleotides, the CDR3 is TGTGCCAGCTCCCCGAGAAATACGCAGTATTTT. Encoded protein: CASSPRNTQYF.

This clonotype was observed many times. The rearrangement uses TRBV29-1 and TRBJ1-2; D gene uncertain. Germline V gene data show CDR1 as SQVTM and CDR2 as ANQGSEA. This CDR3 region has 10 residues. The germline V and J ends were trimmed by 3 bases and 6 bases, with 5 bases remaining between them. CDR3 bases: TGCAGCGTTGATCCCCATGGCTACACCTTC. It is translated as CSVDPHGYTF.